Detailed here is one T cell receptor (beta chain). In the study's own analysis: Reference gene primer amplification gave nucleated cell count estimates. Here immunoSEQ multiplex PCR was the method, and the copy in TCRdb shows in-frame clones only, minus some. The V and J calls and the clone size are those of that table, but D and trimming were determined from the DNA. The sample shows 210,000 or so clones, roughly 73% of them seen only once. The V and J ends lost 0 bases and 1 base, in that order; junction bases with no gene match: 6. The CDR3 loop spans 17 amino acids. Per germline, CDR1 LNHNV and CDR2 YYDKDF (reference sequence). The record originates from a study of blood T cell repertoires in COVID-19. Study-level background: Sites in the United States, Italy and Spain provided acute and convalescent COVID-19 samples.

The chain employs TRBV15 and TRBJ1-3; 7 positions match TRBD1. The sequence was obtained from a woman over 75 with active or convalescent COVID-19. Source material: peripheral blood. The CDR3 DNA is TGTGCCACCAGCAGAGATAGGAAGACAGGGTCTGGAAACACCATATATTTT. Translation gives CATSRDRKTGSGNTIYF. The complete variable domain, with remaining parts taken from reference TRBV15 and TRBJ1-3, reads DAMVIQNPRYQVTQFGKPVTLSCSQTLNHNVMYWYQQKSSQAPKLLFHYYDKDFNNEADTPDNFQSRRPNTSFCFLDIRSPGLGDTAMYLCATSRDRKTGSGNTIYFGEGSWLTVV.